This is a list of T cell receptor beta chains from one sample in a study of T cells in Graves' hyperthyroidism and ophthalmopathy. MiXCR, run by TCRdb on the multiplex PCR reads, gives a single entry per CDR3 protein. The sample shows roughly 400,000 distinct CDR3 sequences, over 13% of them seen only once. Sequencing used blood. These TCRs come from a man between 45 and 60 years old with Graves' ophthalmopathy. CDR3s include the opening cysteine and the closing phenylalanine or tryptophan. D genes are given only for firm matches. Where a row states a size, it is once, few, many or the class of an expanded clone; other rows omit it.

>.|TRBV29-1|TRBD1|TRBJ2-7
TGCAGCGTTGAGTATGAGGACAGGGGGGGCGAGCAGTACTTC
CSVEYEDRGGEQYF
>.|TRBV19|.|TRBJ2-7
TGTGCCAGTAGTATCCGCGCCTCCTACGAGCAGTGCTTC
CASSIRASYEQCF
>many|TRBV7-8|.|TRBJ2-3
TGTGCCAGCAGCTTATCTAGGTCTTACACAGATACGCAGTATTTT
CASSLSRSYTDTQYF
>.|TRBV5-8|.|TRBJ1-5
TGTGCCAGCAGCCCACGGTGCGACAATCAGCCCCAGCATTTT
CASSPRCDNQPQHF
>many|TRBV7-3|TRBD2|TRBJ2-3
TGTGCCAGCAGCCGACGTATAACTAGCGGGAAGTTGTCCGATACGCAGTATTTT
CASSRRITSGKLSDTQYF
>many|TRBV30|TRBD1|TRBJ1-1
TGTGCCTGGAGTCTAAGAACAGGGGCTTCCCGGACTGAAGCTTTCTTT
CAWSLRTGASRTEAFF
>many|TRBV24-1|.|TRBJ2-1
TGTGCCACCAGTGACGTGAAGCAGTTCTTC
CATSDVKQFF
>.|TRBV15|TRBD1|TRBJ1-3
TGTGCCACCAGCAGGGAACTGGGACAGGGAAACACCATATATTTT
CATSRELGQGNTIYF
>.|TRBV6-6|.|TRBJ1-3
TGTGCCAGCAGTTACTCGCCCCGCTCTGGAAACACCATATATTTT
CASSYSPRSGNTIYF
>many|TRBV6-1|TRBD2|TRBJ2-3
TGTGCCGGTAAAGATAGCGGGACAGATACGCAGTATTTT
CAGKDSGTDTQYF
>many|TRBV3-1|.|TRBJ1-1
TGTGCCAGCAGCCAAGACGGGCTACAGCACGGCAAAGAAGCTTTCTTT
CASSQDGLQHGKEAFF
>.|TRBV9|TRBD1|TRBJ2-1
TGTGCCAGCAGCGCGACGATAGACAGGGGATACTCCTACAATGAGCAGTTCTTC
CASSATIDRGYSYNEQFF
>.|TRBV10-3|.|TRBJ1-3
TGTGCCATCGCCGGCGGGGACCTCTCTGGAAACACCATATATTTT
CAIAGGDLSGNTIYF
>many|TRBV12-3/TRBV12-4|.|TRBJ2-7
TGTGCCAGCAGTTATCAGGGAAGATCGTACGAGCAGTACTTC
CASSYQGRSYEQYF
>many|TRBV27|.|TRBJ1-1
TGTGCCAGCAGTTTCACTTCGGACAGTGAAGCTTTCTTT
CASSFTSDSEAFF
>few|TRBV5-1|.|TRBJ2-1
TGCGCCAGCAGCTTGAACAATGAGCAGGTCTTC
CASSLNNEQVF
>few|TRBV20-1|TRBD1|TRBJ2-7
TGCAGTGCTCTCGGGACAGGGTCTACCTACGAGCAGTACTTC
CSALGTGSTYEQYF
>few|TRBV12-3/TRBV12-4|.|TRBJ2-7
TGTGCCAGCAGTGGGCCAGCGCTCCCCTACGAGCAGTACTTC
CASSGPALPYEQYF
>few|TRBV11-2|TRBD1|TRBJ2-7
TGTGCCAGCAGCGACGGATCCGGGACAGGGTTCTACGAGCAGTACTTC
CASSDGSGTGFYEQYF
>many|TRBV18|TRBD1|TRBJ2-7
TGTGCCAGCTCGCCCGGACAGGACCGGCTCTACGAGCAGTACTTC
CASSPGQDRLYEQYF
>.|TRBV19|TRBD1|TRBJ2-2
TGTGCCAGCCCTGAACCGGGACAGGGGCCTCCCGGGGAGCTGTTTTTT
CASPEPGQGPPGELFF
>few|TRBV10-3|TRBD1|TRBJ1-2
TGTGCCATCATGGGACAGGATAACTATGGCTACACCTTC
CAIMGQDNYGYTF
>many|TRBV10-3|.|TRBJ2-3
TGTGCCATCAGTGGCCAGACAGATACGCAGTATTTT
CAISGQTDTQYF
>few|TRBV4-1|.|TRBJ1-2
TGCGCCAGCAGCAAAGAGAAGGGGGGTCTCTATGGCTACACCTTC
CASSKEKGGLYGYTF
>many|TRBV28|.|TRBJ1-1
TGTGCCAGCAGTTTCGCGCAGATGAACACTGAAGCTTTCTTT
CASSFAQMNTEAFF
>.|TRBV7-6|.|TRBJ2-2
TGTGCCAGCAGCCCCGTTTCTGACGCAAACTCCGGGGAGCTGTTTTTT
CASSPVSDANSGELFF
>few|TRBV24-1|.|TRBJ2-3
TGTGCCACCAGTGATTCCCGCGGGGGGACAGATACGCAGTGTTTT
CATSDSRGGTDTQCF
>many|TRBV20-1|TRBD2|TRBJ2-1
TGCAGTGAGCGACTAGCGGGATTTAATGAGCAGTTCTTC
CSERLAGFNEQFF
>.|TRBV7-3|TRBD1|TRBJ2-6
TGTGCCAGCATGGGACAGTCCCCCTCTGGGGCCAACGTCCTGACTTTC
CASMGQSPSGANVLTF
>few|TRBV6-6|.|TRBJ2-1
TGTGCCAGCAGTTACATCATTCGGGGCGGGATGATTGAGCAGTTCTTC
CASSYIIRGGMIEQFF
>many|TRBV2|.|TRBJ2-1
TGTGCCAGCAGTGATGTGGGACGGGTTGAGCAGTTCTTC
CASSDVGRVEQFF
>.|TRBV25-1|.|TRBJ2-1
TGTGCCAGCAGTGAATATGGGAAAGGCCAACAGTTCTTC
CASSEYGKGQQFF
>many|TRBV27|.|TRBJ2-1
TGTGCCAGCAGTTCGTCAGCGGACCGGCTGCAGTTCTTC
CASSSSADRLQFF
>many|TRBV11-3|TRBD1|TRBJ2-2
TGTGCCAGCAGCGCATCGACAGGGGCGGGCGGGGAGCTGTTTTTT
CASSASTGAGGELFF
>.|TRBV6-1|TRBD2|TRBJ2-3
TGTGCCAGCAGTGAAGAGGGAGGGCCCACAGATACGCAGTATTTT
CASSEEGGPTDTQYF
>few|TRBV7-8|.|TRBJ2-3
TGTGCCAGCACCTTCCCGGGGCAGTCCGCAGATACGCAGTATTTT
CASTFPGQSADTQYF
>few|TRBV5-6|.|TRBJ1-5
TGTGCCAGCAGCTTGGCCGGGGGTAGCAATCAGCCCCAGCATTTT
CASSLAGGSNQPQHF
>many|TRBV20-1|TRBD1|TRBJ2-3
TGCAGTGCGGCACCGGGACAGGGTAGCACAGATACGCAGTATTTT
CSAAPGQGSTDTQYF